A selection of T cell receptor beta chains follows, all from one sample in a study of blood T cell repertoires in COVID-19. Assay used: immunoSEQ multiplex PCR; TCRdb lists only in-frame clones, some missing. This table holds around 300,000 clones, 90% found once. The source material was PBMCs or T cells enriched from blood (not recorded which). The receptor source for this set is a woman between 18 and 30 years old with acute COVID-19. Both conserved end residues are part of each CDR3. The D gene is left open where the match is weak.

13,TRBD1,TRBJ2-7,TRBV10-3,TGTGCCATCAGTGTTCAGGGGGCCTACGAGCAGTACTTC,CAISVQGAYEQYF
16,-,TRBJ2-5,TRBV4-1,TGCGCCAGCAGCCAAGAAGCAAAGGACAGAGGCGAGACCCAGTACTTC,CASSQEAKDRGETQYF
15,-,TRBJ2-2,TRBV7-3,TGTGCCAGCAGCTTAGTAGCGCCGAACACCGGGGAGCTGTTTTTT,CASSLVAPNTGELFF
16,-,TRBJ2-4,TRBV7-9,TGTGCCAGCAGCTTACGAACTTTGGTAGCCAAAAACATTCAGTACTTC,CASSLRTLVAKNIQYF
16,-,TRBJ1-1,TRBV19,TGTGCCAGTAGCCTAATTGGGCGCGACGGGGGCACTGAAGCTTTCTTT,CASSLIGRDGGTEAFF
13,-,TRBJ1-1,TRBV12-3/TRBV12-4,TGTGCCAGCAGCCCCCCGGGGATCCCTGAAGCTTTCTTT,CASSPPGIPEAFF
12,-,TRBJ2-7,TRBV28,TGTGCCACCACGGACTCGTACTACGAGCAGTACTTC,CATTDSYYEQYF
14,-,TRBJ2-1,TRBV28,TGTGCCAGCAGTATCACGACTAGTGCCAATGAGCAGTTCTTC,CASSITTSANEQFF
13,-,TRBJ1-2,TRBV6-5,TGTGCCAGCAGTCCGGGACTAGCCTATGGCTACACCTTC,CASSPGLAYGYTF
11,-,TRBJ2-1,TRBV6-5,TGTGCCAGCAGTCGCGGCCGGAGGCAGTTCTTC,CASSRGRRQFF
13,TRBD1,TRBJ2-7,TRBV10-2,TGCGCCAGCAGTGAATCCACAGGGGGCGAGCAGTACTTC,CASSESTGGEQYF
13,-,TRBJ1-2,TRBV29-1,TGCAGCGTTGAGGGGCAGGGGAACTATGGCTACACCTTC,CSVEGQGNYGYTF
12,-,TRBJ1-2,TRBV28,TGTGCCAGCAGTTCCAGGCTCTATGGCTACACCTTC,CASSSRLYGYTF
14,-,TRBJ2-4,TRBV11-3,TGTGCCAGCAGCCCGGGACTGTCCAAAAACATTCAGTACTTC,CASSPGLSKNIQYF
13,-,TRBJ2-7,TRBV18,TGTGCCAGCTCACTAACAGGCCCCTACGAGCAGTACTTC,CASSLTGPYEQYF
15,TRBD1,TRBJ1-4,TRBV30,TGTGCCTGGAGTCCCTGGGACAGTGTAGATGAAAAACTGTTTTTT,CAWSPWDSVDEKLFF
11,-,TRBJ1-2,TRBV5-8,TGTGCCAGTAAAAACAGCTATGACTACACCTTC,CASKNSYDYTF
14,-,TRBJ2-3,TRBV30,TGTGCCTGGAGTCGTGGGAGCCCCACAGATACGCAGTATTTT,CAWSRGSPTDTQYF
13,TRBD1,TRBJ1-2,TRBV12-3/TRBV12-4,TGTGCCAGCAGTCCTGGACAGGCCTATGGCTACACCTTC,CASSPGQAYGYTF
14,TRBD1,TRBJ2-1,TRBV7-9,TGTGCCACCGAGAGGACAGGGGCCTACAATGAGCAGTTCTTC,CATERTGAYNEQFF
12,-,TRBJ1-2,TRBV14,TGTGCCACCACACCCCCTAACTATGGCTACACCTTC,CATTPPNYGYTF
14,-,TRBJ2-1,TRBV7-9,TGTGCCAGCAGCGCCAGCGGGACCAGGGGTGAGCAGTTCTTC,CASSASGTRGEQFF
17,TRBD2,TRBJ2-2,TRBV4-1,TGCGCCAGCAGCCAATCCAGCGGGAGAATGAACACCGGGGAGCTGTTTTTT,CASSQSSGRMNTGELFF
15,TRBD1,TRBJ2-3,TRBV6-2/TRBV6-3,TGTGCCAGCAGTCACAGGGGACACAGCACAGATACGCAGTATTTT,CASSHRGHSTDTQYF
15,TRBD1,TRBJ1-4,TRBV29-1,TGCAGCGCGAGGCGCGGGCAGGGGGCTAATGAAAAACTGTTTTTT,CSARRGQGANEKLFF
10,-,TRBJ1-1,TRBV6-5,TGTGCCGCCGGAGGGGATGAGGCTTTCTTT,CAAGGDEAFF
12,-,TRBJ1-1,TRBV14,TGTGCCAGCAGCTCGCGACAGGATGAAGCTTTCTTT,CASSSRQDEAFF
17,-,TRBJ1-3,TRBV18,TGTGCCAGCTCACCAGTTTTCGAGGGGGAGACTGGAAACACCATATATTTT,CASSPVFEGETGNTIYF
15,-,TRBJ2-7,TRBV5-1,TGCGCCAGCAGCACAATACAGGGTACCTCCTACGAGCAGTACTTC,CASSTIQGTSYEQYF
13,-,TRBJ2-7,TRBV11-2,TGTGCCAGCAGCCTCGGGTACCTAGGCGAGCAGTACTTC,CASSLGYLGEQYF
15,-,TRBJ2-1,TRBV5-4,TGTGCCAGCAACAAAGGGGGGGATTACTACAATGAGCAGTTCTTC,CASNKGGDYYNEQFF
15,TRBD1,TRBJ1-6,TRBV30,TGTGCCTGGATGATGGGACAGGGGCATCATTCACCCCTCCACTTT,CAWMMGQGHHSPLHF
16,TRBD1,TRBJ2-7,TRBV18,TGTGCCAGCTCACCACGGGGACAGGGGGTCAACTACGAGCAGTACTTC,CASSPRGQGVNYEQYF
16,TRBD1,TRBJ2-7,TRBV3-1/TRBV3-2,TGTGCCAGCAGCCACCCACTGGGACAGGGTGGCAACGAGCAGTACTTC,CASSHPLGQGGNEQYF
16,-,TRBJ2-1,TRBV18,TGTGCCAGCTCACCACGGGACGGGAGCAACTACAATGAGCAGTTCTTC,CASSPRDGSNYNEQFF
16,TRBD1,TRBJ1-6,TRBV27,TGTGCCAGCAGTCCCAATGGGGGGACAGGGCTTTCACCCCTCCACTTT,CASSPNGGTGLSPLHF
15,-,TRBJ1-1,TRBV7-9,TGTGCCAGCAGCTTAGCAGTTCGGGTAAACACTGAAGCTTTCTTT,CASSLAVRVNTEAFF
13,-,TRBJ1-1,TRBV19,TGTGCCAGTAATCCGGACACCCTCACTGAAGCTTTCTTT,CASNPDTLTEAFF
15,TRBD1,TRBJ1-1,TRBV28,TGTGCCAGCAGCCGAAGGGGGCCGGGGAACACTGAAGCTTTCTTT,CASSRRGPGNTEAFF
16,TRBD1,TRBJ1-5,TRBV19,TGTGCCAGTAGTGCCCTTACAGGGGGCAGCAATCAGCCCCAGCATTTT,CASSALTGGSNQPQHF